The rows below give T cell receptor beta chains drawn from one sample of a study of control samples from healthy donors and cancer patients. Sequencing used immunoSEQ multiplex PCR; TCRdb keeps in-frame clones, though not all of them. The table has about 68,000 clones, more than 80% seen once; the top ten hold less than 20%. The source material was blood. These receptors were obtained from a man aged 55 to 70 in good health. Both conserved end residues are part of each CDR3. The D gene is left open where the match is weak. Clone size, where shown, is once, few, many, or a class for clones that have expanded.

J: TRBJ1-6; V: TRBV5-1; size: -; D: TRBD1; CDR3: CASSPWDSNSPLHF; DNA: TGCGCCAGCAGCCCCTGGGACAGCAATTCACCCCTCCACTTT
J: TRBJ2-7; V: TRBV27; size: -; D: -; CDR3: CASSFLGTISYEQYF; DNA: TGTGCCAGCAGTTTTTTGGGAACGATCTCCTACGAGCAGTACTTC
J: TRBJ1-3; V: TRBV28; size: -; D: -; CDR3: CASASGGTGNTIYF; DNA: TGTGCCAGCGCCTCTGGGGGGACTGGAAACACCATATATTTT
J: TRBJ2-1; V: TRBV6-5; size: few; D: TRBD1; CDR3: CASNDRGRINEQFF; DNA: TGTGCCAGCAACGACAGGGGGCGAATTAATGAGCAGTTCTTC
J: TRBJ2-7; V: TRBV7-2; size: -; D: TRBD2; CDR3: CASSLGQAGSSYEQYF; DNA: TGTGCCAGCAGCTTAGGGCAAGCGGGGAGCTCCTACGAGCAGTACTTC
J: TRBJ2-5; V: TRBV3-1/TRBV3-2; size: -; D: -; CDR3: CASSTNYLRGETQYF; DNA: TGTGCCAGCAGCACCAACTACCTACGTGGGGAGACCCAGTACTTC
J: TRBJ2-1; V: TRBV2; size: -; D: -; CDR3: CASSEDRIPPYNEQFF; DNA: TGTGCCAGCAGTGAGGATAGAATCCCCCCCTACAATGAGCAGTTCTTC
J: TRBJ2-2; V: TRBV7-3; size: -; D: -; CDR3: CASSDRTGGIAGELFF; DNA: TGTGCCAGCAGCGACCGGACAGGCGGGATCGCCGGGGAGCTGTTTTTT
J: TRBJ2-2; V: TRBV2; size: -; D: -; CDR3: CASKRTSGDTGELFF; DNA: TGTGCCAGCAAACGGACTTCGGGGGACACCGGGGAGCTGTTTTTT
J: TRBJ2-1; V: TRBV11-2; size: -; D: TRBD2; CDR3: CASSNRGLAVYNEQFF; DNA: TGTGCCAGCAGCAACAGGGGACTAGCGGTATACAATGAGCAGTTCTTC
J: TRBJ2-2; V: TRBV19; size: few; D: -; CDR3: CATKKEVIGGELFF; DNA: TGTGCCACCAAAAAGGAGGTTATCGGCGGGGAGCTGTTTTTT
J: TRBJ2-5; V: TRBV29-1; size: -; D: -; CDR3: CSVENNGETQYF; DNA: TGCAGCGTTGAAAACAACGGGGAGACCCAGTACTTC
J: TRBJ2-5; V: TRBV7-2; size: once; D: TRBD1; CDR3: CASSSTGTGNPETQYF; DNA: TGTGCCAGCAGCTCGACCGGGACAGGCAATCCGGAGACCCAGTACTTC
J: TRBJ2-2; V: TRBV29-1; size: -; D: -; CDR3: CSVYGTLGNTGELFF; DNA: TGCAGCGTATATGGGACGCTAGGGAACACCGGGGAGCTGTTTTTT